A selection of T cell receptor beta chains follows, all from one sample in a study of PD-L1 blockade in urothelial cancer. Measured with immunoSEQ multiplex PCR; TCRdb has only the in-frame clones, and not every one. Here the sample spans about 120,000 clones, more than 85% being singletons. The starting material was PBMCs, obtained around atezolizumab (anti-PD-L1) treatment. Every receptor here comes from a man aged 55 to 70 with urothelial cancer. Both conserved end residues are part of each CDR3.

v_call	cdr3_aa
TRBV19	CASGGGGVYQPQHF
TRBV19	CASTPLPGGGWNTEAFF
TRBV9	CASSVADPPRGEQYF
TRBV5-6	CASSFGDWPYNEQFF
TRBV28	CASSHGGAMGYGYTF
TRBV29-1	CSAHTGRQETQYF
TRBV19	CASSTTGSFGSNQPQHF
TRBV5-1	CASRTGTSDMETQYF
TRBV28	CASRPRDSPTDTQYF
TRBV27	CASSRPSYPKSYEQYF
TRBV28	CASSLFGQGNGYEQYF
TRBV2	CASSVRGGGEQYF
TRBV9	CASSSRSGAGWDQYF
TRBV27	CASSFSVGATETQYF
TRBV10-3	CAISEIEGNSGANVLTF
TRBV5-5	CASSQALLRDEQYF
TRBV5-1	CASSLGLNLNNEQFF
TRBV6-5	CASSYSGAGGYGYTF
TRBV7-9	CASSPQTGTNEKLFF
TRBV9	CASSVPSGGQHFTDTQYF
TRBV2	CASSGQGVSGNTIYF
TRBV6-1	CASSEEGQGGADTQYF
TRBV2	CASSEHYSNQPQHF
TRBV7-2	CASSLVQGSYEQYF
TRBV5-8	CASSLLSGNEQFF
TRBV7-9	CASSLAARLDEKLFF
TRBV19	CASTLGQSGNTIYF
TRBV7-2	CASSLLDRGHEKLFF
TRBV7-9	CASRTGTAAEQYF
TRBV7-2	CASSQTSGGNEQFF
TRBV5-4	CASSSIGRQWNTEAFF
TRBV9	CASSVGGANYGYTF
TRBV6-1	CASSEGQGADEQYF
TRBV30	CAWWTSGAYEQYF
TRBV30	CAWSLDRTGTQYF